This section outlines one T cell receptor (beta chain) sequence together with its context. These data belong to a study of blood T cell repertoires in COVID-19. Across the study: Material from acute and convalescent COVID-19 was sourced from the United States, Italy and Spain. Nucleic acid was either cDNA or gDNA, and it came from T cells, B-cell-depleted T cells, or PBMCs.

Authors' data handling: Estimates of nucleated cell counts were drawn from the amplification of reference gene primers. The method was immunoSEQ multiplex PCR; TCRdb's version includes in-frame clones alone and lacks a portion of them. V, J and clone size are those of that table, while D and trimming were read from the DNA. The sample has about 200,000 clones; around 84% are singletons. The CDR3 loop spans 14 amino acids. The ends lost 4 bases at V and 8 bases at J; junction bases unmatched: 8. Germline V gene sequence: CDR1 SGHRS, CDR2 YFSETQ. Source material: peripheral blood. The J gene is TRBJ2-1, the V gene TRBV5-1; 8 bases agree with TRBD2. This clonotype was obtained from a human donor in a cohort sampled during active COVID-19. The CDR3 nucleotides read TGCGCCAGCAGCCCCCGGACTAGCCCCCATGAGCAGTTCTTC. Translation gives CASSPRTSPHEQFF.